The source of this TCR beta chain is a study of CD8+ T cells in alopecia areata. Points from the study as a whole: It was lesional scalp, especially alopecia totalis/universalis, that showed higher clonality than normal scalp. Scalp data also include sequences from resident alphabeta T cells of normal skin. Clarity of TCR sharing across patients fell short of that in mice, possibly HLA-related.

Researchers picked out CD4+ and CD8+ T cells from PBMCs by sorting. The CDR3 runs 17 residues. CDR1 is MNHEY and CDR2 is SMNVEV in the germline V gene (reference sequence). V lost 2 bases and J lost 0, with 11 bases in between. Reverse transcribed after extraction, RNA yielded cDNA as the sequencing template. Libraries were prepared by immunoSEQ multiplex PCR; TCRdb keeps only in-frame clonotypes and omits some of them. The sample has 100,000 to 130,000 clones, approximately 61% seen once. Details on this clone: Its antigen is still unknown.

This receptor was taken from a human donor with alopecia areata. The V gene is TRBV27, the J gene TRBJ2-6, with unresolved D. Input material: NKG2D-low CD8+ T cells sorted from blood. CDR3 amino acids: CASSLVHTGSGANVLTF. The CDR3 region has the DNA TGTGCCAGCAGTTTAGTTCATACGGGCTCTGGGGCCAACGTCCTGACTTTC.